This TCR beta chain was obtained from a study of blood T cell repertoires in COVID-19. This CDR3 comprises 16 residues. The V gene end was trimmed by 2 bases and the J gene end by 2 bases; junction bases not matched to a gene: 3. Germline V gene sequence: CDR1 LNHDA, CDR2 SQIVND (reference sequence). Here immunoSEQ multiplex PCR was the method, and the copy in TCRdb shows in-frame clones only, minus some. The repertoire consists of roughly 350,000 clones, with 91% occurring once and the leading ten covering around 3.5%. The chain combines TRBV19 with TRBJ1-4; TRBD1 matches 9 bases. The receptor's source is a woman aged 18-30 years who had recovered from COVID-19. Material for sequencing was peripheral blood. The CDR3 spells CASSITGGPTNEKLFF. The CDR3 nucleotides read TGTGCCAGTAGTATAACAGGGGGCCCGACTAATGAAAAACTGTTTTTT.